This TCR beta chain was sequenced for a study of control samples from healthy donors and cancer patients. This CDR3 is built from 13 residues. The V gene lost 4 bases and the J gene lost 6 bases, with 13 bases spanning the gap. The germline gives CDR1 LNHNV, CDR2 YYDKDF (reference sequence). This table comes from immunoSEQ multiplex PCR, and its TCRdb copy is limited to in-frame clones, with some not included. The table has 140,000 or so clones, 85% to 95% seen once; the top ten hold approximately 15%. In this sample, this clone turned up once. The source of this sequence is a man in his 60s with colorectal cancer. The chain uses TRBV15 and TRBJ2-7, with D maybe TRBD2 (5 bases). Material for sequencing was PBMCs. This chain's CDR3 is CATSMRVVVEQYF. The CDR3 DNA follows: TGTGCCACCAGCATGAGGGTGGTGGTCGAGCAGTACTTC.